These 30 T cell receptor beta chains came from one sample sequenced in a study of T cells in Graves' hyperthyroidism and ophthalmopathy. Amplification yielded TCR beta CDR3 regions, with RNA transcripts as the source. TCR CDR3 underwent first-round RT-PCR with the HTBI primer set. A single record per CDR3 protein comes from TCRdb applying MiXCR to the multiplex PCR reads. Among more than 150,000 distinct CDR3 sequences listed, about 17% were seen once. Sequencing input: blood. Every receptor here comes from a woman between 50 and 59 years old with Graves' hyperthyroidism.

This clonotype was counted only a few times. The chain combines TRBV7-9 with TRBJ2-2; tentative D call: TRBD1 (6 bases). The CDR3 contains 16 residues. Per germline, CDR1 SEHNR and CDR2 FQNEAQ (reference sequence). Trimming stripped 6 bases from V and 1 base from J, with 15 bases between. The CDR3 DNA is TGTGCCAGCAGTATCCCGGGACAAATGAACACCGGGGAGCTGTTTTTT. As protein: CASSIPGQMNTGELFF. The full variable domain, with the rest looked up from reference TRBV7-9 and TRBJ2-2, is DTGVSQNPRHKITKRGQNVTFRCDPISEHNRLYWYRQTLGQGPEFLTYFQNEAQLEKSRLLSDRFSAERPKGSFSTLEIQRTEQGDSAMYLCASSIPGQMNTGELFFGEGSRLTVL.

Notes on this clonotype: The conserved phenylalanine or tryptophan is not found at the CDR3 terminus, so this likely reflects a read error. This rearrangement joins TRBV5-6 to TRBJ1-1; 9 bases agree with TRBD1. V dropped 4 bases and J dropped 5; count of bases not matched to a gene: 6. CDR1 is SGHDT and CDR2 is YYEEEE in the germline V gene. CDR3 size: 14 residues. CDR3 sequence (DNA): TGTGCCAGCAGCGGCGACAGGGGGAGGACTGAAGCTTTCCTT. Translating gives CASSGDRGRTEAFL.

This clonotype was observed at least ten times. V usage is TRBV18 and J usage is TRBJ1-5, with D maybe TRBD1 (6 bases). CDR1 is KGHSH, CDR2 LQKENI, per germline. The CDR3 contains 16 residues. Between the trimmed V and J ends, which lost 5 bases and 5 bases, there was a span of 19 bases. The CDR3 DNA reads as TGTGCCAGCTCAGCGGGGTTCGGACAGATCCATCAGCCCCAGCATTTT. This sequence encodes CASSAGFGQIHQPQHF. Full variable domain (missing parts from reference TRBV18 and TRBJ1-5): NAGVMQNPRHLVRRRGQEARLRCSPMKGHSHVYWYRQLPEEGLKFMVYLQKENIIDESGMPKERFSAEFPKEGPSILRIQQVVRGDSAAYFCASSAGFGQIHQPQHFGDGTRLSIL.

This chain joins TRBV2 and TRBJ1-4; no reliable D call. The CDR3 is 13 amino acids. Germline V CDR1 and CDR2: SNHLY, FYNNEI. The V and J ends lost 6 bases and 8 bases respectively, with 13 bases between them. In nucleotides, the CDR3 is TGTGCCAGCAGAAAGGACGCGTTCGAAAAACTGTTTTTT. It codes for CASRKDAFEKLFF.

About this clonotype: A much larger clonotype is one base distant, so this may be a read error. V is TRBV10-3 and J is TRBJ2-5; TRBD2 matches at 7 bases. V trimming: 4 bases; J trimming: 5 bases; junction bases outside the gene matches: 10. Per the germline V gene, CDR1 is ENHRY and CDR2 is SYGVKD. This CDR3 contains 15 residues. The CDR3 nucleotides are TGTGCCATCAGTGGGTCGTGGGGGGGGGACGAGACCCAGTACTTC. It yields the protein CAISGSWGGDETQYF.

This clonotype was found many times. V usage is TRBV5-1 and J usage is TRBJ1-2, with 10 bases matching TRBD1. Germline assignment: CDR1 SGHRS and CDR2 YFSETQ. The junction had 4 bases not matched to a gene; V was cut back by 9 bases and J by 2 bases. The CDR3 loop spans 13 amino acids. CDR3 loop: CATRTGGNYGYTF. The CDR3, as DNA: TGCGCCACTAGGACAGGGGGAAACTATGGCTACACCTTC.

In its sample, this clonotype was seen many times. The chain employs TRBV3-1 and TRBJ2-7, with 7 positions matching TRBD2. Germline assignment: CDR1 LGHDT and CDR2 YNNKEL (reference sequence). J was trimmed by 8 bases and V by 1 base; bases with no gene match: 11. There are 15 residues in the CDR3. The CDR3 loop reads CASSQGSGTKVQQYF. The CDR3 region has the DNA TGTGCCAGCAGCCAAGGGTCCGGGACTAAAGTCCAGCAGTACTTC.

This sequence joins TRBV12-3 or TRBV12-4 and TRBJ1-1, with D tentatively TRBD1 (5 bases). This CDR3 contains 14 residues. The germline V and J ends were trimmed by 7 bases and 0 bases, with 12 bases remaining between them. This chain's CDR3 is CASTARAMNTEAFF. In DNA, the CDR3 is TGTGCCAGCACCGCCAGGGCCATGAACACTGAAGCTTTCTTT.

The gene calls are TRBV10-3 and TRBJ1-3; 7 nucleotides match TRBD1. The CDR3 runs 14 residues. In germline, CDR1 is ENHRY, CDR2 SYGVKD. The V segment lost 4 bases and the J segment 4 bases; nucleotides outside the gene matches: 4. CDR3 amino acids: CAISVGGQGNTIYF. The CDR3 DNA sequence: TGTGCCATCAGTGTAGGGGGACAGGGAAACACCATATATTTT.

This clonotype was seen many times. The chain recombines TRBV3-1 with TRBJ1-6, with no clear D. Germline values: CDR1 LGHDT, CDR2 YNNKEL (reference sequence). The CDR3 totals 16 residues. With 1 base removed from V and 0 bases from J, the gap between germline ends came to 7 bases. The CDR3 loop reads CASSQGPSSYNSPLHF. Here the CDR3 DNA reads TGTGCCAGCAGCCAAGGGCCAAGCTCCTATAATTCACCCCTCCACTTT.

Many counts were recorded for this clonotype. The chain employs TRBV20-1 and TRBJ2-7; D unresolved. Trimming took off 3 bases at V and 3 bases at J, with 6 bases between the two ends. CDR3 size: 11 residues. Germline V gene lookup returns CDR1 DFQATT and CDR2 SNEGSKA (reference sequence). The CDR3 region is CSARSDYEQYF. The CDR3 bases are TGCAGTGCTAGGTCGGACTACGAGCAGTACTTC.

This clonotype was picked up many times. The rearrangement links TRBV6-5 to TRBJ1-3; possible D gene TRBD1, 5 bases. Germline lookup yields CDR1 MNHEY and CDR2 SVGAGI. V was trimmed by 2 bases and J by 0 bases, leaving 8 bases between them. This CDR3 region has 15 residues. The CDR3 DNA is TGTGCCAGCAGTTACGACGGGGGCTCTGGAAACACCATATATTTT. Translation gives CASSYDGGSGNTIYF.

At least ten counts were recorded for this clonotype. This chain uses TRBV20-1 with TRBJ2-2; D is unclear. This CDR3 is built from 13 residues. The germline CDR1 and CDR2 sequences are DFQATT and SNEGSKA (reference sequence). The V end was cut by 3 bases, the J end by 7 bases, with 12 bases between. The CDR3 spells CSARRRIDGELFF. The DNA for the CDR3 is TGCAGTGCTAGGCGTAGGATTGACGGGGAGCTGTTTTTT.

In this sample, this clonotype turned up many times. Written as DNA, the CDR3 is TGTGCCAGCAGCCCAGGATCGGTTGACTATGGCTACACCTTC. This translates into CASSPGSVDYGYTF. V is TRBV7-6 and J is TRBJ1-2; D not certain. This CDR3 contains 14 residues. V lost 5 bases to trimming and J lost 3 bases, with 13 bases between them. Germline V lookup: CDR1 SGHVS, CDR2 FNYEAQ.

This clonotype was counted ten times or more. The chain is built from TRBV5-1 and TRBJ1-1; no firm D call. Trimming removed 0 bases at V and 0 bases at J, with 9 bases between. The CDR3 loop spans 15 amino acids. Germline V gene data show CDR1 as SGHRS and CDR2 as YFSETQ. CDR3 sequence: CASSLVSVMNTEAFF. CDR3 in DNA: TGCGCCAGCAGCTTGGTGAGCGTCATGAACACTGAAGCTTTCTTT.

The chain has TRBV12-3 or TRBV12-4 and TRBJ2-7; D not resolved. This CDR3 is built from 12 residues. Trimming removed 6 bases at V and 6 bases at J, with 12 bases between. CDR3 DNA: TGTGCCAGCAGCCGGCCGTCTGGCGAGCAGTACTTC. Translating gives CASSRPSGEQYF.

This clonotype was observed at least ten times. The chain recombines TRBV6-5 with TRBJ1-4; D is possibly TRBD1 (5 bases). CDR1 is MNHEY and CDR2 is SVGAGI in the germline V gene. CDR3 size: 13 residues. The germline V and J ends were trimmed by 2 bases and 12 bases, with 13 bases remaining between them. CDR3 sequence (DNA): TGTGCCAGCAGTTACCCCCCCCTAGGGGAACTGTTTTTT. Its translation: CASSYPPLGELFF.

This clonotype was recorded at least ten times. The chain recombines TRBV2 with TRBJ1-2; D call uncertain. Trimming cost V 6 bases and J 1 base, with 9 bases left between them. The CDR3 runs to 13 residues. Germline V gene lookup returns CDR1 SNHLY and CDR2 FYNNEI. The CDR3 DNA sequence: TGTGCCAGCAGAGATGCGGTTAACTATGGCTACACCTTC. This sequence encodes CASRDAVNYGYTF.

CDR3 sequence reads: CASSQDSGLAGETQYF. The CDR3 DNA reads TGTGCCAGCAGCCAAGATTCGGGACTAGCGGGAGAGACCCAGTACTTC. The V gene is TRBV3-1, the J gene TRBJ2-5; 12 positions match TRBD2. Trimming removed 0 bases from V and 4 bases from J; junction bases left unmatched: 3. In germline, CDR1 is LGHDT, CDR2 YNNKEL (reference sequence). This CDR3 spans 16 amino acids.

This clonotype was recorded many times. The chain uses TRBV10-2 and TRBJ2-3; the D is unclear. The CDR3 is 14 amino acids. Trimming stripped 4 bases from V and 0 bases from J, with 8 bases between. From germline, CDR1 is WSHSY and CDR2 SAAADI. CDR3 region: CASSVGFSTDTQYF. The DNA of the CDR3 is TGCGCCAGCAGTGTCGGGTTTAGCACAGATACGCAGTATTTT.

This clonotype was counted once. The V gene is TRBV12-3 or TRBV12-4, the J gene TRBJ2-4, with D hard to call. There are 14 residues in the CDR3. Trimming left V 6 bases short and J 7 bases short, with 16 bases between. The CDR3 loop reads CASSPGSARNIQYF. CDR3 nucleotide sequence: TGTGCCAGCAGCCCCGGTTCGGCTAGGAACATTCAGTACTTC.

At least ten counts were recorded for this clonotype. The chain recombines TRBV25-1 with TRBJ2-3; D is uncertain. V lost 4 bases, J lost 6 bases, and 17 bases lay in between. The germline V gene encodes CDR1 MGHDK and CDR2 SYGVNS. The CDR3 runs to 15 residues. The CDR3: CASSGRARLSDTQYF. DNA for the CDR3: TGTGCCAGCAGTGGCCGGGCCAGGTTATCGGATACGCAGTATTTT.

There are many counts of this clonotype. This chain connects TRBV20-1 to TRBJ1-1; possibly TRBD1 for D (5 bases). The V gene's germline CDR1 is DFQATT and CDR2 SNEGSKA (reference sequence). Trimming cost V 5 bases and J 1 base, with 14 bases left between them. This CDR3 contains 14 residues. CDR3 loop: CSAPSGLTNTEAFF. Here the CDR3 DNA reads TGCAGTGCTCCTTCGGGGCTGACGAACACTGAAGCTTTCTTT.

The chain joins TRBV7-3 to TRBJ2-7, with 7 bases lining up with TRBD2. Germline V CDR1 and CDR2: SGHTA, FQGTGA. V lost 3 bases to trimming and J lost 0 bases; unmatched junction nucleotides: 8. The CDR3 covers 16 residues. The CDR3: CASSFTGTKSSYEQYF. The DNA of the CDR3 is TGTGCCAGCAGCTTCACCGGGACTAAAAGCTCCTACGAGCAGTACTTC.

Note on this clonotype: At one end the junction does not follow the germline gene, possibly because of a read error. The CDR3 sequence: CASSFKGAGYEQHF. The CDR3 DNA reads as TGTGCCAGCAGCTTTAAGGGGGCGGGTTACGAGCAGCACTTC. The chain couples TRBV7-9 to TRBJ2-7; TRBD1 agrees at 7 bases. This CDR3 spans 14 amino acids. Germline CDR1 is SEHNR and CDR2 is FQNEAQ (reference sequence).

At least ten counts were recorded for this clonotype. The chain employs TRBV19 and TRBJ1-1; 8 nucleotides align to TRBD1. Germline values: CDR1 LNHDA, CDR2 SQIVND (reference sequence). CDR3 length equals 15 residues. V shed 7 bases and J 3 bases; nucleotides not matched to a gene: 10. CDR3 sequence reads: CASNTLTTGDTEAFF. CDR3 bases: TGTGCCAGTAATACCCTTACGACAGGGGACACTGAAGCTTTCTTT.

This clonotype was seen repeatedly, ten times or more. V is TRBV2 and J is TRBJ1-3; the D is unclear. Per the germline V gene, CDR1 is SNHLY and CDR2 is FYNNEI. This CDR3 comprises 14 residues. V was shortened by 4 bases and J by 6 bases, with 13 bases between the two germline ends. DNA of the CDR3: TGTGCCAGCAGTGCAAGGCAGGTTCTAAACACCATATATTTT. Amino acid sequence: CASSARQVLNTIYF.

In its sample, this clonotype was seen many times. The rearrangement links TRBV12-3 or TRBV12-4 to TRBJ1-5, with 8 bases that match TRBD1. After removal of 1 base from V and 4 bases from J, the junction contained 6 bases not matched to a gene. This CDR3 has 16 residues. The CDR3 DNA sequence: TGTGCCAGCAGTTTAGGTGGGACAGGTTTTAATCAGCCCCAGCATTTT. As protein: CASSLGGTGFNQPQHF.

This clonotype was seen at least ten times. The chain employs TRBV4-3 and TRBJ2-1, with D unresolved. V was cut by 3 bases and J by 5 bases, with 8 bases left in between. The CDR3 is 13 amino acids. Germline CDR1 and CDR2: LGHNA and YSLEER. CDR3 bases: TGCGCCAGCAGCCAGAACCAGGACAATGAGCAGTTCTTC. Protein sequence: CASSQNQDNEQFF.

This clonotype was observed a few times. The genes are TRBV5-1 and TRBJ2-2; the match to TRBD2 covers 10 bases. Germline trimming cut 4 bases from V and 3 bases from J; bases unmatched to any gene: 12. The germline V gene has CDR1 SGHRS and CDR2 YFSETQ. The length of the CDR3 is 18 residues. The CDR3 sequence is CASSQGGLAGAYTGELFF. The CDR3 coding sequence is TGCGCCAGCAGCCAGGGGGGGCTAGCGGGGGCCTACACCGGGGAGCTGTTTTTT.